The 6 T cell receptor beta chains given below trace back to one sample, sequenced in a study of patients and donors after allogeneic stem cell transplantation. Using its own MiXCR run on the RT-PCR reads, TCRdb lists one record per CDR3 protein. The sample shows roughly 200,000 distinct CDR3 sequences, roughly 38% of them seen only once. Sequenced input: blood, either unsorted or a sorted T cell fraction (not recorded which). These receptors were obtained from a human donor who was either an allogeneic HSCT recipient or a stem cell or donor lymphocyte infusion donor (not recorded which). It is not recorded whose cells these are; they may come from a transplant donor.

V is TRBV29-1 and J is TRBJ1-2, with 7 positions matching TRBD1. This CDR3 contains 15 residues. Germline values: CDR1 SQVTM, CDR2 ANQGSEA. V lost 4 bases and J lost 2; bases outside the gene matches: 10. In nucleotides, the CDR3 is TGCAGCGTTGGGGGTTCATTGACAGGGAACTATGGCTACACCTTC. Its protein is CSVGGSLTGNYGYTF.

The CDR3 nucleotides are TGTGCCAGCAGCCATGTTTACAATGAGCAGTTCTTC. Amino acid sequence: CASSHVYNEQFF. V gene TRBV4-2 combines with J gene TRBJ2-1; D not certain. Deletions cut 3 bases from V and 4 bases from J, with 4 bases between. Germline V CDR1 and CDR2: LGHNA, YNFKEQ. CDR3 length: 12 residues.

The chain couples TRBV7-8 to TRBJ2-4, with D perhaps TRBD2 (6 bases). Germline values: CDR1 SGHVS, CDR2 FQNEAQ. V lost 5 bases, J lost 3 bases, and 20 bases lay in between. The CDR3 has 17 amino acids. CDR3 in DNA: TGTGCCAGCAGCCTCGAAAGGGGACTTAATAACAAAAACATTCAGTACTTC. Protein sequence: CASSLERGLNNKNIQYF.

This clonotype ranks as medium-sized. V usage is TRBV28 and J usage is TRBJ1-5, with D perhaps matching TRBD1 (5 bases). Germline CDR1 reads MDHEN; CDR2 reads SYDVKM. This CDR3 is 15 amino acids long. The V gene lost 4 bases and the J gene lost 3 bases, with 13 bases spanning the gap. CDR3 sequence reads: CASSSFREANQPQHF. The CDR3, as DNA: TGTGCCAGCAGTTCCTTCAGGGAAGCCAATCAGCCCCAGCATTTT.

This clonotype was seen a few times. The chain carries TRBV18 and TRBJ2-7, with D uncertain. The V gene lost 2 bases and the J gene lost 3 bases, with 5 bases spanning the gap. The germline CDR1 and CDR2 sequences are KGHSH and LQKENI. The CDR3 totals 12 residues. This CDR3 reads CASSPENYEQYF. The CDR3 DNA reads as TGTGCCAGCTCACCAGAGAACTACGAGCAGTACTTC.

This clonotype was counted at least ten times. The CDR3 DNA sequence: TGTGCCAGCAGTTTAGACCCGAACATAGAAGCTTTCTTT. Amino acid sequence: CASSLDPNIEAFF. The chain is built from TRBV12-3 or TRBV12-4 and TRBJ1-1; no clear D. CDR3 length: 13 amino acids. V dropped 1 base and J dropped 8 bases, with 11 bases sitting between them.